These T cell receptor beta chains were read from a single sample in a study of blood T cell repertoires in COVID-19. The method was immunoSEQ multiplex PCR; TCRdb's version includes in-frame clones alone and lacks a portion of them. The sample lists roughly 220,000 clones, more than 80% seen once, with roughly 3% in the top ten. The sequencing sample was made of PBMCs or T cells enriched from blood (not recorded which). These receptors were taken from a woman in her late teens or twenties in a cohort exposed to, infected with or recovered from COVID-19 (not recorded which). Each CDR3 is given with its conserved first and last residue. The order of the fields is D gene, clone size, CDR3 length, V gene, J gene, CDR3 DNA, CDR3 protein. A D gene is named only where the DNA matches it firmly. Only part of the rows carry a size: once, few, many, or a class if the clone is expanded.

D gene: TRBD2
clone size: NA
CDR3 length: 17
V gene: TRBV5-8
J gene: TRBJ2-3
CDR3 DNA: TGTGCCAGCAGCACGAGGGTTACTAGCGGGGGGGCAAATACGCAGTATTTT
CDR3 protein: CASSTRVTSGGANTQYF

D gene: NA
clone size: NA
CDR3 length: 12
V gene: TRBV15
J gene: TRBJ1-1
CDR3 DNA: TGTGCCACCGGGGGGGGGCGCACTGAAGCTTTCTTT
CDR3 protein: CATGGGRTEAFF

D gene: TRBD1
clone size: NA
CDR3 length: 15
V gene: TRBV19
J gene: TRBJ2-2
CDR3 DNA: TGTGCCAGTACCCTGACAGGGCGAAACACCGGGGAGCTGTTTTTT
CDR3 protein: CASTLTGRNTGELFF

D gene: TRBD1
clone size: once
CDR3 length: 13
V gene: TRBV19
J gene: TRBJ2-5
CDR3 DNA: TGTGCCAGTAGTGGGGACAGGGGGGAGACCCAGTACTTC
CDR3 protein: CASSGDRGETQYF

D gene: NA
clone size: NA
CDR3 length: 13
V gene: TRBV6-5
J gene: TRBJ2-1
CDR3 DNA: TGTGCCAGCAGGGGGGCGTGGCAAAATGAGCAGTTCTTC
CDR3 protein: CASRGAWQNEQFF

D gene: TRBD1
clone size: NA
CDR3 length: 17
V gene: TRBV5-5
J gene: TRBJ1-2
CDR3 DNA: TGTGCCAGCAGCTTTGCCGGGACAGGGGACCGCCGGGATGGCTACACCTTC
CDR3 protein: CASSFAGTGDRRDGYTF

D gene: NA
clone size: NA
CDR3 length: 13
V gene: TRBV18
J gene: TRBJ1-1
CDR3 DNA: TGTGCCAGCTCACCCCAGGGCGGAACTGAAGCTTTCTTT
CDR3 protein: CASSPQGGTEAFF

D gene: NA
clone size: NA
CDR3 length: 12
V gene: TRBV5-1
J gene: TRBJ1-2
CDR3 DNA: TGCGCCAGCTTTGGCGGAACGTATGGCTACACCTTC
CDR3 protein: CASFGGTYGYTF

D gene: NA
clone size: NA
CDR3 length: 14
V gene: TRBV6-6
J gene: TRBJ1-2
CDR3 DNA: TGTGCCAGCAACTATAGACAAGGGGATTATGGCTACACCTTC
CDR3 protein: CASNYRQGDYGYTF

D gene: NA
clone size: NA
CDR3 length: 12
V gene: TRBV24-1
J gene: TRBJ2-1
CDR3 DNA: TGTGCCACCAGTGCTAGGACGGACAAGCAGTTCTTC
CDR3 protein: CATSARTDKQFF

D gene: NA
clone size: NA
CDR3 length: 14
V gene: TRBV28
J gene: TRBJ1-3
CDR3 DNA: TGTGCCAGCCACGCGGGCGTCCAGAGAAACACCATATATTTT
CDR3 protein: CASHAGVQRNTIYF

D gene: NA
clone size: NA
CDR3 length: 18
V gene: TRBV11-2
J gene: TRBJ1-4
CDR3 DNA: TGTGCCAGCAGTTTCTCGACAATTTCGCCAACAACTAATGAAAAACTGTTTTTT
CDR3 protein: CASSFSTISPTTNEKLFF

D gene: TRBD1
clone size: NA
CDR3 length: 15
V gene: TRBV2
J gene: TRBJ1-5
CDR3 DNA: TGTGCCAGCAGGGGGACAGGGGTGAGGGGTCAGCCCCAGCATTTT
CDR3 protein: CASRGTGVRGQPQHF

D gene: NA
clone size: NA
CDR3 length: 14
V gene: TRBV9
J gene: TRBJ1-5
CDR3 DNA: TGTGCCAGCAGCCCGCAGGGCGTGGGGCAGCCCCAGCATTTT
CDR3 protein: CASSPQGVGQPQHF

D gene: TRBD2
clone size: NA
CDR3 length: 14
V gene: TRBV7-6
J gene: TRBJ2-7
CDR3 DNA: TGTGCCAGCAGTGTAAGCGGGGCCTCCTACGAGCAGTACTTC
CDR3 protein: CASSVSGASYEQYF

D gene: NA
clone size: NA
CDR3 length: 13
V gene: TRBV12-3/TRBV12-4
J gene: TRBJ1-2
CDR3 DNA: TGTGCCAGCAGTTTCCGACAAAACTATGGCTACACCTTC
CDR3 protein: CASSFRQNYGYTF

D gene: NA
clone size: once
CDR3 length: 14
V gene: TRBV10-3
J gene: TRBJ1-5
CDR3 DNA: TGTGCCATCAGTGGTCGGGAGAGTTATCAGCCCCAGCATTTT
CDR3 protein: CAISGRESYQPQHF

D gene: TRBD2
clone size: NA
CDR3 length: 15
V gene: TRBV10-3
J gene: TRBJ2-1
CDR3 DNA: TGTGCCATCACCATGGGACTAGCGGTTGACAATGAGCAGTTCTTC
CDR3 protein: CAITMGLAVDNEQFF

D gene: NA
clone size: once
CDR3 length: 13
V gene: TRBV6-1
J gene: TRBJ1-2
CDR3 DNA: TGTGCCAGCAGTGAAGTGGCACCCCATGGCTACACCTTC
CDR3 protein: CASSEVAPHGYTF

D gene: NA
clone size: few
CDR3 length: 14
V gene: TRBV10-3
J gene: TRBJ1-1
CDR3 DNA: TGTGCCATCAGTGAAACAGGAGCGAACACTGAAGCTTTCTTT
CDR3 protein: CAISETGANTEAFF

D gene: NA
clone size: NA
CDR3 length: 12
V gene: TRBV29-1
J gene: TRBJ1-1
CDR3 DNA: TGCAGCGTTGAAGGTTCGGACACTGAAGCTTTCTTT
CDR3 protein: CSVEGSDTEAFF

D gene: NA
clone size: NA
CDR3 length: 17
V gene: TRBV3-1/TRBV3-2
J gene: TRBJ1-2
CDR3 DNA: TGTGCCAGCAGCCAAGGAGCTGCAGGGCCCTTTAGCTATGGCTACACCTTC
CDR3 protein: CASSQGAAGPFSYGYTF

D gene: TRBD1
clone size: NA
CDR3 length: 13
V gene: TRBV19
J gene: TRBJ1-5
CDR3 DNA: TGTGCCACCTCCGGGACAGGGAATCAGCCCCAGCATTTT
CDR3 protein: CATSGTGNQPQHF

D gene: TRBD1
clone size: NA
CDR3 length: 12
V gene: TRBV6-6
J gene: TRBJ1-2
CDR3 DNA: TGTGCCAGCAGCTCCGGGACAGAAGGCTACACCTTC
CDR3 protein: CASSSGTEGYTF

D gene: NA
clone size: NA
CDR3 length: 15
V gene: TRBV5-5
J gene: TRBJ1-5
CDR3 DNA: TGTGCCAGCAGGCCCGCCCGGGGGGGCAATCAGCCCCAGCATTTT
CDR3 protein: CASRPARGGNQPQHF

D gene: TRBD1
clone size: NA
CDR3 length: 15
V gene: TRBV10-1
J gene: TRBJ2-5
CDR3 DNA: TGCGCCAGCAGTGCCGGGACAGCCGCAGCAGGGACCCAGTACTTC
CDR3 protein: CASSAGTAAAGTQYF

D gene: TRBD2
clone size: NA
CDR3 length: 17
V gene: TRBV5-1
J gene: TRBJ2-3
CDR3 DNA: TGCGCCAGCAGCTCCGGGACTAGCGGTCTTCTCACAGATACGCAGTATTTT
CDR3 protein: CASSSGTSGLLTDTQYF

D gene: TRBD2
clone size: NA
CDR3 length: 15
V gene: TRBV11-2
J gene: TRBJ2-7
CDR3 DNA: TGTGCCAGCAGCCTACTCCCTAGCGGGGGCTACGAGCAGTACTTC
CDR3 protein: CASSLLPSGGYEQYF

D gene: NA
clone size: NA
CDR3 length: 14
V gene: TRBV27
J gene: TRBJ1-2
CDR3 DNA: TGTGCCAGCAGTTTAAGGGGAAACTCAGGTGGCTACACCTTC
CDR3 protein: CASSLRGNSGGYTF

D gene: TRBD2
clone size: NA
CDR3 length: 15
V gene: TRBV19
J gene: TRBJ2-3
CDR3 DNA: TGTGCCAGTAGTATGTTTAGCGGGAGCCGGGATACGCAGTATTTT
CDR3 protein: CASSMFSGSRDTQYF

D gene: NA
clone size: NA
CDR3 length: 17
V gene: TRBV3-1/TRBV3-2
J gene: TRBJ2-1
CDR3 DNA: TGTGCCAGCAGAGGAGAGCGCTTGTTGAGCTCCTACAATGAGCAGTTCTTC
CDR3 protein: CASRGERLLSSYNEQFF

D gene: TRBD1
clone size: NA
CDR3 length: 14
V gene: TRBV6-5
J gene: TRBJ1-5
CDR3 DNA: TGTGCCAGCATCACGCAGGGGGGTAATCAGCCCCAGCATTTT
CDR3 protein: CASITQGGNQPQHF

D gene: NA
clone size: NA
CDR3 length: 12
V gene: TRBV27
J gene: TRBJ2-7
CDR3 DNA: TGTGCCAGCAAGGGGGGGGCGAGCGAGCAGTACTTC
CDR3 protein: CASKGGASEQYF

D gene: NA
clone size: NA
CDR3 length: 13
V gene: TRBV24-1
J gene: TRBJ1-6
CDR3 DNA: TGTGCCACCAGCCTGGGGGGTAATTCACCCCTCCACTTT
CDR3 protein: CATSLGGNSPLHF

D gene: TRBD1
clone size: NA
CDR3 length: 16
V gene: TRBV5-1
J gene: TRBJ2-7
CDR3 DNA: TGCGCCAGCAGCTTTCAAAGACAGGGGAATTTCTACGAGCAGTACTTC
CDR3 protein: CASSFQRQGNFYEQYF

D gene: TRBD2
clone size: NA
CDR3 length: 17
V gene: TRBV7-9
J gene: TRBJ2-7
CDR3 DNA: TGTGCCAGCAGCGGCGGGACTAGCGGGGGGCGAACCTACGAGCAGTACTTC
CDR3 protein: CASSGGTSGGRTYEQYF

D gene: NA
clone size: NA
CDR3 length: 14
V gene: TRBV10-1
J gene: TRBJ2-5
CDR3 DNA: TGCGCCAGCAGTGAGCTGTCAGACCAAGAGACCCAGTACTTC
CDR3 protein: CASSELSDQETQYF

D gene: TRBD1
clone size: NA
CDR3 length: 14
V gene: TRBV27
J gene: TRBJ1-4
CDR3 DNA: TGTGCCAGCAGCCCGGACAGGGGTGATGAAAAACTGTTTTTT
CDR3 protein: CASSPDRGDEKLFF

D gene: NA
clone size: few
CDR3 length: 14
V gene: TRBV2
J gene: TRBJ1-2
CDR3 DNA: TGTGCCAGCAGCGAGTATGTTTCGGGTCGTGGCTACACCTTC
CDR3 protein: CASSEYVSGRGYTF

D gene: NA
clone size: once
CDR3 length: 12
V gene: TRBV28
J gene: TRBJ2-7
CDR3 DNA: TGTGCCAGCAGTACCACCGGTTACGAGCAGTACTTC
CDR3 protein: CASSTTGYEQYF

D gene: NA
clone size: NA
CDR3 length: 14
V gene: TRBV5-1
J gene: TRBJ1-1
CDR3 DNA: TGCGCCAGCAGCTCGTACAGGGATATCACTGAAGCTTTCTTT
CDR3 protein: CASSSYRDITEAFF

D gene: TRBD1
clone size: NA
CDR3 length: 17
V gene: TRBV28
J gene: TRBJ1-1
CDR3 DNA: TGTGCCAGCAGAGGTGCCGGGACAGGGGAAGATGCGACTGAAGCTTTCTTT
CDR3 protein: CASRGAGTGEDATEAFF

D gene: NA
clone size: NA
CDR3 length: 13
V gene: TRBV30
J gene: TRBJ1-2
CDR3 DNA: TGTGCCTGGAGTGTACGTTCGGGGTTTGGCTACACCTTC
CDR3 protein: CAWSVRSGFGYTF

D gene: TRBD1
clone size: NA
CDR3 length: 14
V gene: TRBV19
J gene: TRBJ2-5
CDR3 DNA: TGTGCCACTATGAAGACAGGGGAGTGGGAGACCCAGTACTTC
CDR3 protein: CATMKTGEWETQYF

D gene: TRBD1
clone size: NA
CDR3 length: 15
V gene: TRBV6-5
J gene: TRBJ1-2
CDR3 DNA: TGTGCCAGCAGCCACGACAGGGTTCTTGTCGATGGCTACACCTTC
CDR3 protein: CASSHDRVLVDGYTF

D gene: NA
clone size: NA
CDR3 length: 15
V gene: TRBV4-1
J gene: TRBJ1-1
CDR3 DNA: TGCGCCAGCAAGGACATAGGACAGATGAACACTGAAGCTTTCTTT
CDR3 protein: CASKDIGQMNTEAFF

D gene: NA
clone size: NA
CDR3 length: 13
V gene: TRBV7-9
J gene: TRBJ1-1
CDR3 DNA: TGTGCCAGCAGCTTAGAGGGGTGGACTGAAGCTTTCTTT
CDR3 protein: CASSLEGWTEAFF

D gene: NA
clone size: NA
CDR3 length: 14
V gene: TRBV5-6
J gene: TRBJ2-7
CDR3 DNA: TGTGCCAGCAGCTTGGGAGGCACTCTCTACGAGCAGTACTTC
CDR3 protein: CASSLGGTLYEQYF

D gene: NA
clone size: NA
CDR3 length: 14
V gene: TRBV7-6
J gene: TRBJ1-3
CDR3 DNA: TGTGCCAGCAGCTTATCGCGATCTGGAAACACCATATATTTT
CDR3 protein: CASSLSRSGNTIYF